These 25 T cell receptor beta chains were sequenced from one sample in a study of blood T cell repertoires in COVID-19. Profiling relied on immunoSEQ multiplex PCR, and the TCRdb table lists in-frame clones only, not all of them. The sample records 170,000 or so clones, roughly 90% being singletons. The specimen sequenced was peripheral blood. Receptors were obtained from a man between 50 and 59 years old with acute or convalescent COVID-19.

V and J are TRBV7-9 and TRBJ1-4; 9 bases match TRBD1. Trimming cost V 3 bases and J 0 bases; bases outside gene matches: 5. CDR1 SEHNR and CDR2 FQNEAQ come from the germline V gene (reference sequence). The CDR3 loop spans 17 amino acids. Written as DNA, the CDR3 is TGTGCCAGCAGCTTGGGACAGGGTGGGGCAACTAATGAAAAACTGTTTTTT. Translated: CASSLGQGGATNEKLFF. The full variable domain, its missing parts supplied by reference TRBV7-9 and TRBJ1-4, is DTGVSQNPRHKITKRGQNVTFRCDPISEHNRLYWYRQTLGQGPEFLTYFQNEAQLEKSRLLSDRFSAERPKGSFSTLEIQRTEQGDSAMYLCASSLGQGGATNEKLFFGSGTQLSVL.

This chain links TRBV9 with TRBJ2-3; 11 bases are a match to TRBD2. From germline, CDR1 is SGDLS and CDR2 YYNGEE. This CDR3 comprises 19 residues. Trimming removed 0 bases from V and 3 bases from J; junction bases left unmatched: 12. CDR3 sequence reads: CASSVATGTRLAGTDTQYF. The CDR3, as DNA: TGTGCCAGCAGCGTAGCTACAGGGACACGACTAGCGGGGACAGATACGCAGTATTTT.

The V gene is TRBV7-8, the J gene TRBJ2-5; 10 nucleotides line up with TRBD2. CDR1 and CDR2 (germline): SGHVS, FQNEAQ. The V and J ends lost 9 bases and 8 bases, in that order; junction bases with no gene match: 12. The CDR3 loop spans 14 amino acids. The chain's CDR3 is CASNLAGAGRTQYF. CDR3 bases: TGTGCCAGTAACCTAGCGGGGGCCGGTCGAACCCAGTACTTC.

V is TRBV3-1 (or the pseudogene TRBV3-2) and J is TRBJ2-5; the match to TRBD2 covers 11 bases. V lost 4 bases, J lost 1 base, and 5 bases stayed unmatched. CDR1 is LGHDT, CDR2 YNNKEL, per germline (reference sequence). CDR3 size: 16 residues. The CDR3 here is CASSLLLAGAQETQYF. The CDR3 nucleotides are TGTGCCAGCAGCCTTCTACTAGCGGGAGCCCAAGAGACCCAGTACTTC.

The J gene is TRBJ1-6, the V gene TRBV28; D ambiguous. There are 14 residues in the CDR3. The germline V gene encodes CDR1 MDHEN and CDR2 SYDVKM. Trimming stripped 3 bases from V and 8 bases from J, with 11 bases between. The CDR3 region is CASSLPPGDSPLHF. The CDR3 nucleotides are TGTGCCAGCAGTTTGCCGCCGGGAGATTCACCCCTCCACTTT.

V and J are TRBV5-4 and TRBJ2-5, with D possibly TRBD2 on 5 matching bases. The CDR3 runs 13 residues. V dropped 6 bases and J dropped 5 bases, with 14 bases sitting between them. CDR1 and CDR2 from the germline V gene are SGHNT and YYREEE (reference sequence). Here the CDR3 reads CASNSAGGETQYF. Written as DNA, the CDR3 is TGTGCCAGCAACTCGGCCGGCGGGGAGACCCAGTACTTC.

The chain uses TRBV27 and TRBJ2-6; weak D call: TRBD2 (6 bases). CDR1 and CDR2 (germline): MNHEY, SMNVEV (reference sequence). CDR3 size: 15 residues. V was clipped by 8 bases and J by 2 bases, with 13 bases between them. CDR3 sequence (DNA): TGTGCCAGCGGGACCTCGGGGGCTGGGGCCAACGTCCTGACTTTC. As protein: CASGTSGAGANVLTF.

V gene TRBV6-6 combines with J gene TRBJ1-4, with D possibly TRBD1 on 5 matching bases. Germline CDR1 and CDR2: MNHNY and SVGAGI (reference sequence). V shed 6 bases and J shed 8 bases, with 13 bases lying between them. The CDR3 has 13 residues. The CDR3 nucleotides read TGTGCCAGCAGCGAGAGCAGGGTGGAAAAACTGTTTTTT. Translating it yields CASSESRVEKLFF.

CDR3 amino acids: CASRGVAGGEYNEQFF. The CDR3 coding sequence is TGTGCCAGCAGGGGGGTAGCGGGAGGGGAGTACAATGAGCAGTTCTTC. V and J are TRBV7-9 and TRBJ2-1; the match to TRBD2 covers 11 bases. Germline V gene sequence: CDR1 SEHNR, CDR2 FQNEAQ (reference sequence). CDR3 length: 16 amino acids. V shed 6 bases and J 4 bases; nucleotides not matched to a gene: 8.

The chain has TRBV5-8 and TRBJ2-6, with D uncertain. Germline CDR1 and CDR2: SGHTS and YDEGEE. The CDR3 length is 16 residues. V lost 4 bases to trimming and J lost 2 bases, with 13 bases between them. This CDR3 reads CASSGIQLTGANVLTF. The CDR3 DNA sequence: TGTGCCAGCAGCGGTATCCAACTGACTGGGGCCAACGTCCTGACTTTC.

The chain has TRBV14 and TRBJ2-6; 7 nucleotides align to TRBD2. CDR3 length: 18 residues. Losses at the gene ends were 6 bases for V and 4 bases for J; bases not matched to a gene: 15. Germline CDR1 reads SGHDN; CDR2 reads FVKESK. CDR3 protein: CASRPGGRRFGGANVLTF. CDR3 sequence (DNA): TGTGCCAGCAGACCGGGGGGAAGACGTTTTGGAGGGGCCAACGTCCTGACTTTC. The full variable domain, completed using reference TRBV14 and TRBJ2-6, is EAGVTQFPSHSVIEKGQTVTLRCDPISGHDNLYWYRRVMGKEIKFLLHFVKESKQDESGMPNNRFLAERTGGTYSTLKVQPAELEDSGVYFCASRPGGRRFGGANVLTFGAGSRLTVL.

The chain couples TRBV14 to TRBJ2-7; 7 nucleotides agree with TRBD1. Looked up from germline, CDR1 is SGHDN and CDR2 is FVKESK. CDR3 length: 14 residues. V gave up 4 bases and J gave up 2 bases; unmatched junction bases: 5. The CDR3 region is CASSPRDSPYEQYF. CDR3 nucleotide sequence: TGTGCCAGCAGCCCCCGGGACAGCCCCTACGAGCAGTACTTC.

The chain joins TRBV28 to TRBJ2-3; no reliable D call. V lost 3 bases and J lost 1, with 11 bases in between. Germline V gives CDR1 MDHEN, CDR2 SYDVKM. The CDR3 length is 15 residues. CDR3 sequence (DNA): TGTGCCAGCAGTTTTCCTTCGGGTGGCACAGATACGCAGTATTTT. It is translated as CASSFPSGGTDTQYF.

The V gene is TRBV3-1 (or the pseudogene TRBV3-2), the J gene TRBJ2-2; 14 bases agree with TRBD2. The CDR3 has 21 residues. Germline CDR1 LGHDT, CDR2 YNNKEL (reference sequence). The V and J ends lost 4 bases and 4 bases, in that order; junction bases with no gene match: 17. The CDR3 nucleotides read TGTGCCAGCAGCCGCACACGGACTAGCGGGGGGACCCCACGTGGCACCGGGGAGCTGTTTTTT. Translated: CASSRTRTSGGTPRGTGELFF.

The CDR3 reads CASHTTGQDTGELFF. In DNA, the CDR3 is TGTGCCAGCCACACCACCGGACAGGACACCGGGGAGCTGTTTTTT. The V call is TRBV2, the J call TRBJ2-2; 7 bases match TRBD1. The CDR3 sequence is 15 residues long. Per the germline V gene, CDR1 is SNHLY and CDR2 is FYNNEI. With 8 bases clipped from V and 3 bases from J, the junction kept 9 bases outside the gene matches.

The chain employs TRBV7-8 and TRBJ1-2; D is undetermined. V was pared by 10 bases and J by 1 base, with 16 bases between. Germline CDR1 is SGHVS and CDR2 is FQNEAQ. The CDR3 covers 14 residues. The CDR3 region has the DNA TGTGCCACCTCACTTCAGACATATAACTATGGCTACACCTTC. Amino acid sequence: CATSLQTYNYGYTF.

The chain employs TRBV19 and TRBJ2-7; D may be TRBD1 (6 bases). Germline assignment: CDR1 LNHDA and CDR2 SQIVND (reference sequence). The length of the CDR3 is 17 residues. CDR3 protein: CATSPGRQVPYSYEQYV. CDR3 DNA sequence: TGTGCCACTAGTCCTGGGCGACAGGTCCCCTATTCCTACGAGCAGTACGTC.

This clone was detected once. The chain employs TRBV7-8 and TRBJ1-1; the match to TRBD1 covers 10 bases. Germline V CDR1 and CDR2: SGHVS, FQNEAQ. The CDR3 runs 14 residues. V was clipped by 3 bases and J by 4 bases; unmatched bases: 2. The DNA of the CDR3 is TGTGCCAGCAGCTTCCGGGACAGGGGCACTGAAGCTTTCTTT. Protein sequence: CASSFRDRGTEAFF.

The chain couples TRBV5-1 to TRBJ2-5; 7 bases map to TRBD2. From germline, CDR1 is SGHRS and CDR2 YFSETQ. Unmatched junction bases numbered 10, after V lost 5 bases and J lost 3 bases. The CDR3 consists of 15 residues. The DNA for the CDR3 is TGCGCCAGCAGAAACGGGGCCGGGGGGAAAGAGACCCAGTACTTC. It yields the protein CASRNGAGGKETQYF.

V and J are TRBV5-5 and TRBJ1-4; D is ambiguous. The CDR3 length is 18 residues. CDR1 is SGHKS and CDR2 is YYEKEE in the germline V gene (reference sequence). Trimming removed 5 bases from V and 7 bases from J, with 27 bases in between. The CDR3 DNA follows: TGTGCCAGCAGTCAATCCTCCGGGATAAGGGATGGGGTTGAAAAACTGTTTTTT. The encoded protein is CASSQSSGIRDGVEKLFF.

The rearrangement links TRBV19 to TRBJ2-3, with 7 bases matching TRBD1. Germline V CDR1 and CDR2: LNHDA, SQIVND (reference sequence). V lost 0 bases to trimming and J lost 2 bases; unmatched junction nucleotides: 8. This CDR3 is built from 17 residues. CDR3 nucleotides: TGTGCCAGTAGTATAGATCGGGGACAGCCCCTCACAGATACGCAGTATTTT. The encoded protein is CASSIDRGQPLTDTQYF.

For the CDR3, the DNA is TGTGCCAGCAGCGTAGCGGGAGGAACCTACGAGCAGTACTTC. The encoded protein is CASSVAGGTYEQYF. The chain employs TRBV9 and TRBJ2-7; 7 nucleotides line up with TRBD2. The trim removed 0 bases at V and 2 bases at J, leaving 2 bases unmatched. This CDR3 spans 14 amino acids. CDR1 and CDR2 from the germline V gene are SGDLS and YYNGEE.

V usage is TRBV27 and J usage is TRBJ2-1; TRBD2 aligns across 7 bases. With 3 bases clipped from V and 4 bases from J, the junction kept 9 bases outside the gene matches. Looked up from germline, CDR1 is MNHEY and CDR2 is SMNVEV (reference sequence). This CDR3 spans 16 amino acids. This CDR3 reads CASSFIGGGGYNEQFF. The CDR3 bases are TGTGCCAGCAGTTTTATCGGCGGGGGAGGTTACAATGAGCAGTTCTTC.

The V call is TRBV18, the J call TRBJ2-7; possible D gene TRBD2, 6 bases. The V and J ends lost 3 bases and 0 bases respectively, with 12 bases between them. CDR3 size: 15 residues. Germline V gene lookup returns CDR1 KGHSH and CDR2 LQKENI. This CDR3 is CASSPGLTSSYEQYF. The CDR3 DNA reads TGTGCCAGCTCACCGGGACTTACGAGCTCCTACGAGCAGTACTTC.

The V call is TRBV19, the J call TRBJ2-7, with 7 bases lining up with TRBD1. The CDR3 extends over 13 amino acids. Losses at the gene ends were 4 bases for V and 5 bases for J; bases not matched to a gene: 5. Germline V gives CDR1 LNHDA, CDR2 SQIVND (reference sequence). CDR3 loop: CASSTLGGHEQYF. The CDR3 DNA reads TGTGCCAGTAGTACCCTAGGGGGCCACGAGCAGTACTTC.